The rows below give T cell receptor beta chains drawn from one sample of a study of T cells in Graves' hyperthyroidism and ophthalmopathy. TCRdb recomputed calls from the multiplex PCR reads with MiXCR, one row per CDR3 protein. In the table there are approximately 400,000 distinct CDR3 sequences, about 14% of which are singletons. The sequencing input was blood. Source of these receptors: a woman between 25 and 40 years old with Graves' ophthalmopathy. CDR3s include the opening cysteine and the closing phenylalanine or tryptophan. D genes are given only for firm matches. Clone size is stated in some rows and not others, as once, few, many or a class when expanded.

CDR3 protein: CASNRLAGEGYNEQFF
CDR3 DNA: TGTGCCAGCAACCGACTAGCGGGGGAGGGCTACAATGAGCAGTTCTTC
D gene: TRBD2
V gene: TRBV6-1
clone size: many
J gene: TRBJ2-1
CDR3 length: 16

CDR3 protein: CAIRGTGKSEAFF
CDR3 DNA: TGTGCCATCAGAGGGACAGGGAAATCTGAAGCTTTCTTT
D gene: TRBD1
V gene: TRBV10-3
clone size: few
J gene: TRBJ1-1
CDR3 length: 13

CDR3 protein: CASSSAGTSGANVLTF
CDR3 DNA: TGTGCCAGCAGTTCTGCCGGGACCTCTGGGGCCAACGTCCTGACTTTC
D gene: -
V gene: TRBV6-1
clone size: few
J gene: TRBJ2-6
CDR3 length: 16

CDR3 protein: CASSPGTAHNYGYTF
CDR3 DNA: TGTGCCAGCTCACCAGGGACAGCGCATAACTATGGCTACACCTTC
D gene: TRBD1
V gene: TRBV18
clone size: many
J gene: TRBJ1-2
CDR3 length: 15

CDR3 protein: CASSLVRGPLREQYF
CDR3 DNA: TGTGCCAGCAGCTTAGTCAGGGGTCCGCTACGAGAGCAGTACTTC
D gene: -
V gene: TRBV7-2
clone size: many
J gene: TRBJ2-7
CDR3 length: 15

CDR3 protein: CASSTIAGGRQEQFF
CDR3 DNA: TGTGCCAGCAGCACGATAGCGGGGGGGCGTCAGGAGCAGTTCTTC
D gene: TRBD2
V gene: TRBV11-2
clone size: many
J gene: TRBJ2-1
CDR3 length: 15

CDR3 protein: CSARDVRGFNQPQHF
CDR3 DNA: TGCAGTGCTAGAGATGTAAGGGGGTTTAATCAGCCCCAGCATTTT
D gene: -
V gene: TRBV20-1
clone size: many
J gene: TRBJ1-5
CDR3 length: 15

CDR3 protein: CASSPLRAGVDTGELFF
CDR3 DNA: TGCGCCAGCAGCCCCCTCAGGGCCGGGGTAGACACCGGGGAGCTGTTTTTT
D gene: -
V gene: TRBV5-1
clone size: many
J gene: TRBJ2-2
CDR3 length: 17

CDR3 protein: CACMSGQGRTEAFF
CDR3 DNA: TGTGCCTGTATGTCCGGACAGGGTCGGACTGAAGCTTTCTTT
D gene: TRBD1
V gene: TRBV30
clone size: many
J gene: TRBJ1-1
CDR3 length: 14

CDR3 protein: CASSAALPGTGYEQYF
CDR3 DNA: TGTGCCAGCAGCGCCGCTCTCCCGGGAACGGGCTACGAGCAGTACTTC
D gene: -
V gene: TRBV7-8
clone size: many
J gene: TRBJ2-7
CDR3 length: 16

CDR3 protein: CASSETYRETEQFF
CDR3 DNA: TGTGCCAGCAGTGAAACCTACAGGGAAACTGAGCAGTTCTTC
D gene: -
V gene: TRBV6-1
clone size: many
J gene: TRBJ2-1
CDR3 length: 14

CDR3 protein: CASSPIGDPVGELFF
CDR3 DNA: TGTGCCAGCAGCCCCATAGGGGACCCCGTGGGGGAGCTGTTTTTT
D gene: -
V gene: TRBV9
clone size: many
J gene: TRBJ2-2
CDR3 length: 15

CDR3 protein: CATSDLGQDTQYF
CDR3 DNA: TGTGCCACCAGTGACCTGGGACAGGATACGCAGTATTTT
D gene: TRBD1
V gene: TRBV24-1
clone size: few
J gene: TRBJ2-3
CDR3 length: 13

CDR3 protein: CASSSKASGPSTDTQYF
CDR3 DNA: TGTGCCAGCAGCTCCAAGGCTAGTGGACCCAGCACAGATACGCAGTATTTT
D gene: -
V gene: TRBV11-2
clone size: -
J gene: TRBJ2-3
CDR3 length: 17

CDR3 protein: CASSGILTAGAANTEAFF
CDR3 DNA: TGCGCCAGCAGCGGTATTTTGACGGCAGGGGCCGCGAACACTGAAGCTTTCTTT
D gene: -
V gene: TRBV5-1
clone size: many
J gene: TRBJ1-1
CDR3 length: 18

CDR3 protein: CASSYRRDPNTEAFF
CDR3 DNA: TGTGCCAGCAGTTACCGTCGGGACCCGAACACTGAAGCTTTCTTT
D gene: -
V gene: TRBV6-9
clone size: -
J gene: TRBJ1-1
CDR3 length: 15

CDR3 protein: CASSLLGQVVTYEQYF
CDR3 DNA: TGTGCCAGCAGTTTACTTGGACAGGTTGTAACCTACGAGCAGTACTTC
D gene: TRBD1
V gene: TRBV28
clone size: many
J gene: TRBJ2-7
CDR3 length: 16

CDR3 protein: CASSTLSGRGGNEQFF
CDR3 DNA: TGTGCCAGCAGCACCCTTAGCGGGAGAGGGGGCAATGAGCAGTTCTTC
D gene: TRBD2
V gene: TRBV2
clone size: -
J gene: TRBJ2-1
CDR3 length: 16

CDR3 protein: CASSPRRVTGNTIYF
CDR3 DNA: TGTGCCAGCTCACCACGAAGGGTTACTGGAAACACCATATATTTT
D gene: -
V gene: TRBV18
clone size: many
J gene: TRBJ1-3
CDR3 length: 15

CDR3 protein: CASSVARDRISYEQYF
CDR3 DNA: TGTGCCAGCAGTGTAGCCCGGGACAGGATCTCCTACGAGCAGTACTTC
D gene: TRBD1
V gene: TRBV2
clone size: -
J gene: TRBJ2-7
CDR3 length: 16

CDR3 protein: CAWSSTLGNQPQHF
CDR3 DNA: TGTGCCTGGAGTTCAACTCTAGGTAATCAGCCCCAGCATTTT
D gene: -
V gene: TRBV30
clone size: many
J gene: TRBJ1-5
CDR3 length: 14

CDR3 protein: CASSSAGSTDTQYF
CDR3 DNA: TGTGCCAGCAGTTCCGCGGGGTCCACAGATACGCAGTATTTT
D gene: -
V gene: TRBV28
clone size: many
J gene: TRBJ2-3
CDR3 length: 14

CDR3 protein: CASSIWQQYNEQFF
CDR3 DNA: TGTGCCAGTAGTATCTGGCAGCAATACAATGAGCAGTTCTTC
D gene: -
V gene: TRBV19
clone size: -
J gene: TRBJ2-1
CDR3 length: 14

CDR3 protein: CASSLAGTGVIPQHF
CDR3 DNA: TGTGCCAGCAGCTTGGCCGGGACAGGGGTCATACCCCAGCATTTT
D gene: TRBD1
V gene: TRBV5-6
clone size: few
J gene: TRBJ1-5
CDR3 length: 15

CDR3 protein: CASSVEGQGGNEQFF
CDR3 DNA: TGTGCCAGCAGCGTAGAGGGACAGGGAGGCAATGAGCAGTTCTTC
D gene: TRBD1
V gene: TRBV9
clone size: few
J gene: TRBJ2-1
CDR3 length: 15

CDR3 protein: CAWRPRTGVNSPLHF
CDR3 DNA: TGTGCCTGGAGGCCCCGGACAGGGGTGAATTCACCCCTCCACTTT
D gene: TRBD1
V gene: TRBV30
clone size: many
J gene: TRBJ1-6
CDR3 length: 15